This T cell receptor beta chain was identified in a study of blood T cell repertoires in COVID-19. On the study more broadly: Donors in the United States, Italy and Spain gave samples during acute or convalescent COVID-19. PBMCs, B-cell-depleted T cells, or T cells were the source of the cDNA or gDNA that made up the material.

Recruited during active infection, patients (from Seattle) were subsequently followed longitudinally. The junction had 5 bases not matched to a gene; V was cut back by 4 bases and J by 3 bases. Germline V gene sequence: CDR1 LNHDA, CDR2 SQIVND (reference sequence). The CDR3 extends over 14 amino acids. Clones were read by immunoSEQ multiplex PCR, and TCRdb kept only the in-frame ones, dropping some. The data contain tens of thousands of clones, approximately 80% of them singletons. The chain joins TRBV19 to TRBJ1-2, with 7 bases that match TRBD1. Sequencing used peripheral blood. The TCR sequence derives from an older man with COVID-19, enrolled during active disease. Here the CDR3 reads CASSTPGTDYGYTF. Here the CDR3 DNA reads TGTGCCAGTAGTACCCCCGGGACAGACTATGGCTACACCTTC.